These 9 T cell receptor beta chains share one sample of origin, sequenced in a study of shared clonotypes between healthy human individuals. Profiled with immunoSEQ multiplex PCR; TCRdb holds only in-frame clones, not every one. The sample lists some 2,500,000 clones; over 85% were seen once. The sample was naive CD4+ T cells from PBMCs. The sample's subset: CD45RA+ positively selected. These receptors all come from a man between 18 and 35 years old in good health. Some clones in this sample may be carry-over from other donors' samples.

The chain uses TRBV2 and TRBJ2-6; D possibly corresponds to TRBD1 (5 bases). Deletions cut 9 bases from V and 4 bases from J, with 19 bases between. The CDR3 is 16 amino acids. Germline V gives CDR1 SNHLY, CDR2 FYNNEI. CDR3 DNA: TGTGCCAGTTTCCAGGGCAAAGGTCTCGGGGCCAACGTCCTGACTTTC. Residues: CASFQGKGLGANVLTF.

CDR3 sequence reads: CASSLRYLAETQYF. The CDR3 bases are TGTGCCAGCAGCTTGCGGTATCTAGCGGAGACCCAGTACTTC. J is TRBJ2-5 and V is TRBV5-4, with TRBD2 as a possible D gene (6 bases). The CDR3 spans 14 residues. Between the trimmed V and J ends, which lost 1 base and 5 bases, there was a span of 12 bases. CDR1 and CDR2 from the germline V gene are SGHNT and YYREEE (reference sequence).

The V call is TRBV5-1, the J call TRBJ2-1, with a tentative D call TRBD2 (5 bases). V was shortened by 0 bases and J by 11 bases, with 9 bases between the two germline ends. In germline, CDR1 is SGHRS, CDR2 YFSETQ. The CDR3 is made up of 12 amino acids. The CDR3 region has the DNA TGCGCCAGCAGCTTGGATCGGGGAAAGCAGTTCTTC. Amino acid sequence: CASSLDRGKQFF.

The rearrangement uses TRBV27 and TRBJ2-1; D is ambiguous. Trimming shortened V by 3 bases and J by 8 bases, and 5 bases separated the two germline ends. This CDR3 has 11 residues. Germline V gene sequence: CDR1 MNHEY, CDR2 SMNVEV (reference sequence). The chain's CDR3 is CASSLRDEQFF. The CDR3 DNA sequence: TGTGCCAGCAGTTTGAGAGATGAGCAGTTCTTC.

The chain is built from TRBV7-3 and TRBJ2-1; the match to TRBD2 covers 9 bases. Germline CDR1 and CDR2: SGHTA and FQGTGA. This CDR3 is built from 16 residues. V lost 2 bases and J lost 3; bases outside the gene matches: 5. CDR3 DNA: TGTGCCAGCAGCTTACTCGGACTAGCGCTCTACAATGAGCAGTTCTTC. Protein product: CASSLLGLALYNEQFF.

The chain links TRBV21-1 to TRBJ2-3; TRBD2, the table's D call, was not compared with the DNA. TRBV21-1 is shown as a pseudogene. This CDR3 contains 16 residues. This chain's CDR3 is CASSKVGGNDTDTQYF. Written as DNA, the CDR3 is TGTGCCAGCAGCAAGGTGGGGGGGAATGACACAGATACGCAGTATTTT.

V gene TRBV7-9 combines with J gene TRBJ1-2, with 8 bases aligning to TRBD1. After removal of 5 bases from V and 4 bases from J, the junction contained 9 bases not matched to a gene. This CDR3 region has 15 residues. Germline assignment: CDR1 SEHNR and CDR2 FQNEAQ (reference sequence). CDR3 sequence (DNA): TGTGCCAGCAGCCTCACAATGGGACAGGTCTATGGCTACACCTTC. Translation: CASSLTMGQVYGYTF.

The chain has TRBV28 and TRBJ2-1, with 14 bases matching TRBD2. The J segment lost 6 bases and the V segment lost 6 bases, leaving 4 bases of the junction unmatched. This CDR3 has 15 amino acids. Germline CDR1 is MDHEN and CDR2 is SYDVKM. Here the CDR3 reads CASSPGTSGSNEQFF. The CDR3 DNA is TGTGCCAGCAGCCCCGGGACTAGCGGGAGCAATGAGCAGTTCTTC.

V and J are TRBV4-2 and TRBJ2-3; 7 nucleotides line up with TRBD2. CDR1 and CDR2 from the germline V gene are LGHNA and YNFKEQ. CDR3 size: 12 residues. V was pared by 1 base and J by 10 bases, with 2 bases of the junction left unmatched. In DNA, the CDR3 is TGTGCCAGCAGCCAAGTGGGGGGGGCGCAGTATTTT. It codes for CASSQVGGAQYF.